This T cell receptor beta chain was found in a study of read filtering for tumor transcriptome and immune sequencing. Turning to the study itself: The cohort had over 16 men and over eleven women aged roughly 40 to 90, mean about 72 years.

Notes on this clonotype: No antigen is known for it.

General study results and limits: The sorted CD138-negative fraction was a mixed bone marrow immune population, not purified T cells.

From around 0.4 ug of RNA, a library with molecular barcoded alpha/delta and beta/gamma adaptors was made. Using its own MiXCR run on the reads, TCRdb lists one record per CDR3 protein. The data contain 40,000 or so distinct CDR3 sequences, about 13% of them singletons. The sequencing input was a population of CD138-negative cells sorted from bone marrow. The receptor was derived from a donor aged 40 or over with multiple myeloma.

CDR3 DNA: TGCGCCAGCAGCCACCAGTTCAATCAGCCCCAGCATTTT. It yields the protein CASSHQFNQPQHF. This chain uses TRBV23-1 with TRBJ1-5; D remains ambiguous. TRBV23-1 is labeled an ORF, and its function is uncertain. The CDR3 consists of 13 residues. Deletions cut 6 bases from V and 3 bases from J, with 9 bases between.